Listed below are T cell receptor beta chains from one sample, sequenced in a study of T cells in Graves' hyperthyroidism and ophthalmopathy. TCRdb fed the multiplex PCR reads into MiXCR, producing one record per CDR3 protein. The sample lists 600,000 to 700,000 distinct CDR3 sequences; over 12% were seen once. The material sequenced was blood. These receptor sequences come from a woman in her 40s with Graves' ophthalmopathy. Both conserved end residues are part of each CDR3. The order of the fields is J gene, CDR3 length, clone size, D gene, V gene, CDR3 protein, CDR3 DNA. A D gene is named only where the DNA matches it firmly. The size field is filled for only some rows; it gives once, few, many or a size class.

j_call: TRBJ1-2
cdr3_length: 14
clone_size: many
d_call: NA
v_call: TRBV2
cdr3_aa: CASSLNRQSYGYTF
cdr3_nt: TGTGCCAGCAGTTTAAATAGACAGTCCTATGGCTACACCTTC

j_call: TRBJ2-6
cdr3_length: 15
clone_size: few
d_call: NA
v_call: TRBV20-1
cdr3_aa: CSARDWVSGANVLTF
cdr3_nt: TGCAGTGCTAGAGACTGGGTCTCTGGGGCCAACGTCCTGACTTTC

j_call: TRBJ1-3
cdr3_length: 16
clone_size: many
d_call: NA
v_call: TRBV19
cdr3_aa: CASSDRSTSSGNTIYF
cdr3_nt: TGTGCCAGTAGCGACAGGAGTACAAGCTCTGGAAACACCATATATTTT

j_call: TRBJ2-5
cdr3_length: 15
clone_size: few
d_call: TRBD1
v_call: TRBV2
cdr3_aa: CASRGQGIQQETQYF
cdr3_nt: TGTGCCAGCAGGGGACAGGGAATACAACAAGAGACCCAGTACTTC

j_call: TRBJ2-7
cdr3_length: 14
clone_size: many
d_call: NA
v_call: TRBV28
cdr3_aa: CASSLSPRVDEQYF
cdr3_nt: TGTGCCAGCAGTTTGTCGCCCAGGGTGGACGAGCAGTACTTC

j_call: TRBJ1-1
cdr3_length: 13
clone_size: many
d_call: NA
v_call: TRBV29-1
cdr3_aa: CSVQSPMDTEAFF
cdr3_nt: TGCAGCGTCCAAAGTCCCATGGACACTGAAGCTTTCTTT

j_call: TRBJ1-3
cdr3_length: 13
clone_size: many
d_call: NA
v_call: TRBV29-1
cdr3_aa: CSALGGSGNTIYF
cdr3_nt: TGCAGTGCGTTGGGAGGTAGTGGAAACACCATATATTTT

j_call: TRBJ2-1
cdr3_length: 15
clone_size: many
d_call: TRBD2
v_call: TRBV27
cdr3_aa: CASSSPGLGWNEQFF
cdr3_nt: TGTGCCAGCAGTTCACCGGGACTAGGGTGGAATGAGCAGTTCTTC

j_call: TRBJ2-5
cdr3_length: 13
clone_size: few
d_call: NA
v_call: TRBV28
cdr3_aa: CASSRQPRETQYF
cdr3_nt: TGTGCCAGCAGTCGCCAGCCTAGGGAGACCCAGTACTTC

j_call: TRBJ1-2
cdr3_length: 14
clone_size: many
d_call: TRBD1
v_call: TRBV6-1
cdr3_aa: CASTWDRANYGYTF
cdr3_nt: TGTGCCAGCACCTGGGACAGGGCGAACTATGGCTACACCTTC

j_call: TRBJ1-2
cdr3_length: 15
clone_size: few
d_call: NA
v_call: TRBV7-9
cdr3_aa: CASSLASGPNYGYTF
cdr3_nt: TGTGCCAGCAGCTTAGCGTCAGGTCCGAACTATGGCTACACCTTC

j_call: TRBJ2-7
cdr3_length: 16
clone_size: many
d_call: NA
v_call: TRBV25-1
cdr3_aa: CASSEYEKPPAREQYF
cdr3_nt: TGTGCCAGCAGTGAATATGAGAAGCCTCCAGCCAGGGAGCAGTACTTC

j_call: TRBJ1-2
cdr3_length: 14
clone_size: NA
d_call: NA
v_call: TRBV19
cdr3_aa: CASSTSVRINGYTF
cdr3_nt: TGTGCCAGTAGTACCTCGGTCCGGATTAATGGCTACACCTTC

j_call: TRBJ2-7
cdr3_length: 15
clone_size: many
d_call: NA
v_call: TRBV12-3/TRBV12-4
cdr3_aa: CASSPEGSSSYEQYF
cdr3_nt: TGTGCCAGCAGCCCAGAAGGGTCCAGCTCCTACGAGCAGTACTTC

j_call: TRBJ2-7
cdr3_length: 15
clone_size: many
d_call: TRBD1
v_call: TRBV6-1
cdr3_aa: CASSITTGASYEQYF
cdr3_nt: TGTGCCAGCAGTATTACGACAGGGGCCTCCTACGAGCAGTACTTC

j_call: TRBJ1-1
cdr3_length: 14
clone_size: few
d_call: NA
v_call: TRBV12-3/TRBV12-4
cdr3_aa: CASSPRTVDTEAFF
cdr3_nt: TGTGCCAGCAGCCCCAGGACGGTGGACACTGAAGCTTTCTTT

j_call: TRBJ2-2
cdr3_length: 12
clone_size: NA
d_call: TRBD2
v_call: TRBV6-1
cdr3_aa: CASRGGAGELFF
cdr3_nt: TGTGCCAGCAGGGGAGGGGCCGGGGAGCTGTTTTTT

j_call: TRBJ2-7
cdr3_length: 16
clone_size: NA
d_call: TRBD2
v_call: TRBV11-1
cdr3_aa: CASSLGAGAESYEQYF
cdr3_nt: TGTGCCAGCAGCTTAGGGGCGGGAGCAGAGTCCTACGAGCAGTACTTC

j_call: TRBJ2-3
cdr3_length: 14
clone_size: few
d_call: NA
v_call: TRBV28
cdr3_aa: CASSRSPSTDTQYF
cdr3_nt: TGTGCCAGCAGTAGGAGCCCGAGCACAGATACGCAGTATTTT

j_call: TRBJ2-5
cdr3_length: 16
clone_size: many
d_call: NA
v_call: TRBV15
cdr3_aa: CATSRDSPAGEETQYF
cdr3_nt: TGTGCCACCAGCAGAGATAGTCCGGCAGGGGAAGAGACCCAGTACTTC

j_call: TRBJ2-5
cdr3_length: 15
clone_size: many
d_call: NA
v_call: TRBV11-2
cdr3_aa: CASSRGVGYQETQYF
cdr3_nt: TGTGCCAGCAGCAGGGGGGTAGGCTACCAAGAGACCCAGTACTTC

j_call: TRBJ1-1
cdr3_length: 15
clone_size: many
d_call: TRBD1
v_call: TRBV5-1
cdr3_aa: CASSFGGQGGTEAFF
cdr3_nt: TGCGCCAGCAGCTTCGGCGGACAGGGGGGGACTGAAGCTTTCTTT

j_call: TRBJ2-7
cdr3_length: 15
clone_size: many
d_call: NA
v_call: TRBV28
cdr3_aa: CASRSGTASSYEQYF
cdr3_nt: TGTGCCAGCAGATCCGGGACGGCGAGCTCCTACGAGCAGTACTTC

j_call: TRBJ2-7
cdr3_length: 12
clone_size: NA
d_call: NA
v_call: TRBV19
cdr3_aa: CASSIRTDEQYF
cdr3_nt: TGTGCCAGTAGTATTCGGACAGACGAGCAGTACTTC

j_call: TRBJ1-2
cdr3_length: 17
clone_size: many
d_call: NA
v_call: TRBV2
cdr3_aa: CASSEGGRVPSRHGYTF
cdr3_nt: TGTGCCAGCAGTGAAGGGGGCAGGGTACCCAGCCGCCATGGCTACACCTTC

j_call: TRBJ2-7
cdr3_length: 15
clone_size: NA
d_call: NA
v_call: TRBV6-5
cdr3_aa: CASSYYSGSSYEQYF
cdr3_nt: TGTGCCAGCAGTTACTATAGCGGCAGCTCCTACGAGCAGTACTTC

j_call: TRBJ1-2
cdr3_length: 10
clone_size: many
d_call: NA
v_call: TRBV29-1
cdr3_aa: CSVDPYGYTF
cdr3_nt: TGCAGCGTTGACCCCTATGGCTACACCTTC

j_call: TRBJ2-5
cdr3_length: 15
clone_size: few
d_call: TRBD2
v_call: TRBV5-1
cdr3_aa: CASHGASGYQETQYF
cdr3_nt: TGCGCCAGCCATGGGGCTAGCGGGTACCAAGAGACCCAGTACTTC

j_call: TRBJ1-5
cdr3_length: 15
clone_size: NA
d_call: NA
v_call: TRBV28
cdr3_aa: CASSSPRGGNQPQHF
cdr3_nt: TGTGCCAGCAGTTCCCCGAGGGGCGGCAATCAGCCCCAGCATTTT

j_call: TRBJ1-1
cdr3_length: 15
clone_size: NA
d_call: NA
v_call: TRBV5-1
cdr3_aa: CASTTSGGAGTEAFF
cdr3_nt: TGCGCCAGCACCACATCGGGGGGCGCGGGGACTGAAGCTTTCTTT

j_call: TRBJ2-5
cdr3_length: 13
clone_size: NA
d_call: TRBD2
v_call: TRBV30
cdr3_aa: CAWSSGVGETQYF
cdr3_nt: TGTGCCTGGAGTAGCGGGGTTGGGGAGACCCAGTACTTC

j_call: TRBJ2-3
cdr3_length: 15
clone_size: NA
d_call: NA
v_call: TRBV11-2
cdr3_aa: CASSLEGHGYQPQYF
cdr3_nt: TGTGCCAGCAGCTTAGAGGGACATGGTTACCAGCCCCAGTATTTT

j_call: TRBJ2-2
cdr3_length: 13
clone_size: NA
d_call: TRBD1
v_call: TRBV28
cdr3_aa: CASHRGYTGELFF
cdr3_nt: TGTGCCAGCCACAGGGGGTACACCGGGGAGCTGTTTTTT

j_call: TRBJ2-2
cdr3_length: 17
clone_size: NA
d_call: NA
v_call: TRBV9
cdr3_aa: CASSATRFGVNTGELFF
cdr3_nt: TGTGCCAGCAGCGCAACGCGGTTTGGAGTGAACACCGGGGAGCTGTTTTTT

j_call: TRBJ1-6
cdr3_length: 13
clone_size: NA
d_call: NA
v_call: TRBV28
cdr3_aa: CASSSGTDSPLHF
cdr3_nt: TGTGCCAGCAGTTCCGGGACCGATTCACCCCTCCACTTT

j_call: TRBJ2-2
cdr3_length: 13
clone_size: few
d_call: NA
v_call: TRBV30
cdr3_aa: CAWSSSGRGELFF
cdr3_nt: TGTGCCTGGAGTTCCTCGGGTAGGGGGGAGCTGTTTTTT

j_call: TRBJ2-2
cdr3_length: 17
clone_size: NA
d_call: TRBD2
v_call: TRBV20-1
cdr3_aa: CSALKAGTSGGGGELFF
cdr3_nt: TGCAGTGCTCTAAAAGCCGGGACTAGCGGCGGAGGGGGGGAGCTGTTTTTT

j_call: TRBJ2-4
cdr3_length: 14
clone_size: many
d_call: TRBD1
v_call: TRBV7-2
cdr3_aa: CASSPLRQGDIQYF
cdr3_nt: TGTGCCAGCAGCCCCTTAAGACAGGGGGACATTCAGTACTTC

j_call: TRBJ2-2
cdr3_length: 15
clone_size: few
d_call: NA
v_call: TRBV4-2
cdr3_aa: CASNPSRANTGELFF
cdr3_nt: TGTGCCAGCAACCCTTCTAGGGCCAACACCGGGGAGCTGTTTTTT

j_call: TRBJ2-2
cdr3_length: 16
clone_size: few
d_call: NA
v_call: TRBV12-3/TRBV12-4
cdr3_aa: CASRARGEGSTGELFF
cdr3_nt: TGTGCCAGCAGGGCGAGGGGGGAAGGCTCCACCGGGGAGCTGTTTTTT

j_call: TRBJ2-5
cdr3_length: 15
clone_size: many
d_call: NA
v_call: TRBV24-1
cdr3_aa: CATSDWAGSQETQYF
cdr3_nt: TGTGCCACCAGTGACTGGGCGGGGTCCCAAGAGACCCAGTACTTC

j_call: TRBJ1-1
cdr3_length: 16
clone_size: many
d_call: NA
v_call: TRBV5-5
cdr3_aa: CASSLVSGVGYTEAFF
cdr3_nt: TGTGCCAGCAGCTTGGTTTCGGGGGTGGGGTACACTGAAGCTTTCTTT

j_call: TRBJ2-2
cdr3_length: 16
clone_size: NA
d_call: TRBD2
v_call: TRBV4-1
cdr3_aa: CASSRAGEMDTGELFF
cdr3_nt: TGCGCCAGCAGCCGAGCGGGAGAAATGGACACCGGGGAGCTGTTTTTT

j_call: TRBJ1-2
cdr3_length: 15
clone_size: many
d_call: NA
v_call: TRBV11-2
cdr3_aa: CASSHNRVLKYGYTF
cdr3_nt: TGTGCCAGCAGCCATAATAGGGTTTTGAAGTATGGCTACACCTTC

j_call: TRBJ2-7
cdr3_length: 15
clone_size: once
d_call: NA
v_call: TRBV4-1
cdr3_aa: CASSQVRNLDYEQYF
cdr3_nt: TGCGCCAGCAGCCAAGTTCGAAACCTAGACTACGAGCAGTACTTC

j_call: TRBJ2-7
cdr3_length: 19
clone_size: NA
d_call: TRBD2
v_call: TRBV13
cdr3_aa: CASSLGPLGLAGSSYEQYF
cdr3_nt: TGTGCCAGCAGCTTAGGCCCCCTCGGACTAGCGGGGAGCTCCTACGAGCAGTACTTC

j_call: TRBJ2-4
cdr3_length: 15
clone_size: NA
d_call: NA
v_call: TRBV20-1
cdr3_aa: CSAMEGFIAKNIQYF
cdr3_nt: TGCAGTGCTATGGAGGGGTTTATAGCCAAAAACATTCAGTACTTC

j_call: TRBJ2-2
cdr3_length: 18
clone_size: few
d_call: TRBD2
v_call: TRBV27
cdr3_aa: CASRAGTSGSVTGELLFF
cdr3_nt: TGTGCCAGTAGAGCCGGGACTAGCGGGAGCGTCACCGGGGAGCTCTTGTTTTTT

j_call: TRBJ2-5
cdr3_length: 14
clone_size: NA
d_call: NA
v_call: TRBV4-1
cdr3_aa: CASSQDAGSETQYF
cdr3_nt: TGCGCCAGCAGCCAAGACGCGGGGTCAGAGACCCAGTACTTC

j_call: TRBJ2-4
cdr3_length: 12
clone_size: NA
d_call: NA
v_call: TRBV28
cdr3_aa: CASPRDKNIQYF
cdr3_nt: TGTGCCAGCCCCCGGGACAAAAACATTCAGTACTTC

j_call: TRBJ2-6
cdr3_length: 14
clone_size: NA
d_call: NA
v_call: TRBV11-2
cdr3_aa: CASSTRGGANVLTF
cdr3_nt: TGTGCCAGCAGCACCCGCGGTGGGGCCAACGTCCTGACTTTC

j_call: TRBJ2-7
cdr3_length: 15
clone_size: NA
d_call: TRBD2
v_call: TRBV6-1
cdr3_aa: CASGAGGSSSYEQYF
cdr3_nt: TGTGCCAGCGGGGCGGGGGGGTCTTCATCCTACGAGCAGTACTTC

j_call: TRBJ2-5
cdr3_length: 16
clone_size: many
d_call: TRBD2
v_call: TRBV27
cdr3_aa: CASSLTARAGEETQYF
cdr3_nt: TGTGCCAGCAGTTTAACCGCTCGGGCGGGAGAGGAGACCCAGTACTTC

j_call: TRBJ2-5
cdr3_length: 13
clone_size: many
d_call: NA
v_call: TRBV2
cdr3_aa: CASNNLFQETQYF
cdr3_nt: TGTGCCAGTAACAATTTATTTCAAGAGACCCAGTACTTC

j_call: TRBJ1-1
cdr3_length: 12
clone_size: many
d_call: NA
v_call: TRBV30
cdr3_aa: CAWSLAADEAFF
cdr3_nt: TGTGCCTGGAGTCTGGCAGCCGATGAAGCTTTCTTT

j_call: TRBJ2-2
cdr3_length: 18
clone_size: many
d_call: TRBD2
v_call: TRBV2
cdr3_aa: CASTWERRLAGATGELFF
cdr3_nt: TGTGCCAGCACGTGGGAGCGCAGACTAGCGGGAGCTACCGGGGAGCTGTTTTTT

j_call: TRBJ2-7
cdr3_length: 12
clone_size: few
d_call: NA
v_call: TRBV29-1
cdr3_aa: CSVLTTSYEQYF
cdr3_nt: TGCAGCGTCTTGACTACGTCCTACGAGCAGTACTTC

j_call: TRBJ1-3
cdr3_length: 15
clone_size: few
d_call: TRBD1
v_call: TRBV30
cdr3_aa: CAWSHRGPNGNTIYF
cdr3_nt: TGTGCCTGGAGTCACAGGGGGCCAAATGGAAACACCATATATTTT

j_call: TRBJ1-5
cdr3_length: 13
clone_size: NA
d_call: NA
v_call: TRBV7-9
cdr3_aa: CASSPRQNQPQHF
cdr3_nt: TGTGCTAGCAGCCCTCGACAGAATCAGCCCCAGCATTTT

j_call: TRBJ2-7
cdr3_length: 17
clone_size: NA
d_call: TRBD2
v_call: TRBV15
cdr3_aa: CATSREISWEGAYEQYF
cdr3_nt: TGTGCCACCAGCAGAGAGATCTCCTGGGAGGGAGCCTACGAGCAGTACTTC